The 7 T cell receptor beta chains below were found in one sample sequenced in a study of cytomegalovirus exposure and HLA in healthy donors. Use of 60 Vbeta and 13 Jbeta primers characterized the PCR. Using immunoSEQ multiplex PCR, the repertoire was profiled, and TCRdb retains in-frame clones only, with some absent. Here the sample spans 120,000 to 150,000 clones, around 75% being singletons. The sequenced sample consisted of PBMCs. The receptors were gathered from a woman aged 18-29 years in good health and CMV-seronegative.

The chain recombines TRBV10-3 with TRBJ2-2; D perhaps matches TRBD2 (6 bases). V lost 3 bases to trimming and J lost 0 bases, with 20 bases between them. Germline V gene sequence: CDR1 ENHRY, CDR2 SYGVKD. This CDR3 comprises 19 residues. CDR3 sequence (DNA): TGTGCCATCAGTGACCCCAGCGGCCTAGGCGGGGCGAACACCGGGGAGCTGTTTTTT. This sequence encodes CAISDPSGLGGANTGELFF.

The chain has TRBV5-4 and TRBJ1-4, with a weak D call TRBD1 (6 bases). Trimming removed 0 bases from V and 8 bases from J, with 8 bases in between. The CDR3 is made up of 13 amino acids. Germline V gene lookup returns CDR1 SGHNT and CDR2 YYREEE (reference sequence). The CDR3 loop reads CASSLDRDEKLFF. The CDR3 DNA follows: TGTGCCAGCAGCTTGGACAGGGACGAAAAACTGTTTTTT. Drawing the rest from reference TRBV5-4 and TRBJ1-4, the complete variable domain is ETGVTQSPTHLIKTRGQQVTLRCSSQSGHNTVSWYQQALGQGPQFIFQYYREEENGRGNFPPRFSGLQFPNYSSELNVNALELDDSALYLCASSLDRDEKLFFGSGTQLSVL.

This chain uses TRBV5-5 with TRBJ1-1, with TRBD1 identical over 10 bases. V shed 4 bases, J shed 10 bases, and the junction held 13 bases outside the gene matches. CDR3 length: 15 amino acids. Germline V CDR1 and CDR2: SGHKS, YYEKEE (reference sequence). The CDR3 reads CASSLIVGQGYVAFF. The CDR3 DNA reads TGTGCCAGCAGCCTAATAGTGGGACAGGGGTACGTAGCTTTCTTT.

CDR3 in amino acids: CAWSGPRGGPGNQPQHF. The CDR3 nucleotides read TGTGCCTGGAGTGGACCGAGGGGGGGGCCTGGCAATCAGCCCCAGCATTTT. The gene calls are TRBV30 and TRBJ1-5; perhaps TRBD1 as D (6 bases). Germline values: CDR1 GTSNPN, CDR2 SVGIG (reference sequence). The CDR3 totals 17 residues. V gave up 1 base and J gave up 2 bases, with 18 bases separating them.

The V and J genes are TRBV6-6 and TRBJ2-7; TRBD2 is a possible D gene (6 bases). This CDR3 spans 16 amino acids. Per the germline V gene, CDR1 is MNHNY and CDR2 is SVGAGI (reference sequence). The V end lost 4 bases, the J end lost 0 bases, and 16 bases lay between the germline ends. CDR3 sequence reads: CASSFPGTGISYEQYV. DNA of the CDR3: TGTGCCAGCAGTTTCCCAGGGACTGGGATCTCCTACGAGCAGTACGTC.

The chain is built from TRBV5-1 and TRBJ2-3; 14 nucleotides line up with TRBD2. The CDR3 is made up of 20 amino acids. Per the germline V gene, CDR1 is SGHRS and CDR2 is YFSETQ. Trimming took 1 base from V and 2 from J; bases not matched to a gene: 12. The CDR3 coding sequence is TGCGCCAGCAGCTTGACCCCGGGACTAGCGGGAGTGGGTGCCACAGATACGCAGTATTTT. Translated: CASSLTPGLAGVGATDTQYF.

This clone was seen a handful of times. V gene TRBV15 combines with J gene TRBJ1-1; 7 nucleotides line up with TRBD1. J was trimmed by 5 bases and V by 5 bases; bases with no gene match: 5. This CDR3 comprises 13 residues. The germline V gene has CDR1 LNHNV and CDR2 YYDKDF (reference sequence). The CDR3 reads CATSASGGTEAFF. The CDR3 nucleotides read TGTGCCACCAGCGCGTCAGGGGGTACTGAAGCTTTCTTT.